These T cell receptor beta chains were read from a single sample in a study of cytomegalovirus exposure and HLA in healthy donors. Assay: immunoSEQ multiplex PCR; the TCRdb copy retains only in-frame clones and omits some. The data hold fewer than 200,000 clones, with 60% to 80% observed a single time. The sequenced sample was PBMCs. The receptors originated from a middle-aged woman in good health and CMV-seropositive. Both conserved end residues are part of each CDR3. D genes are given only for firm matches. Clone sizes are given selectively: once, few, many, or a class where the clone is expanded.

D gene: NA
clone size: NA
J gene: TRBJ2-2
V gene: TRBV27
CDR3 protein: CASSLQLTGELFF
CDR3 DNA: TGTGCCAGCAGTTTGCAACTCACCGGGGAGCTGTTTTTT

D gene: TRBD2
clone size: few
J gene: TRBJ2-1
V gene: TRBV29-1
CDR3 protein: CSVEEGTSGYYNEQFF
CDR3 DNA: TGCAGCGTTGAAGAAGGGACTAGCGGGTACTACAATGAGCAGTTCTTC

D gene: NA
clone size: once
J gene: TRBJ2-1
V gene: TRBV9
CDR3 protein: CASSSRTSSSYNEQFF
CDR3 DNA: TGTGCCAGCAGCTCAAGGACTTCCTCCTCCTACAATGAGCAGTTCTTC

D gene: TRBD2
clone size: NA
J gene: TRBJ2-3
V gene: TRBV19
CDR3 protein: CASSKAGGPSDTQYF
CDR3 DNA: TGTGCCAGTAGTAAAGCGGGGGGGCCATCAGATACGCAGTATTTT

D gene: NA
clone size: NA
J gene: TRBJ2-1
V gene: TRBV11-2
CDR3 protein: CASSLEIQGEQFF
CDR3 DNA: TGTGCCAGCAGCTTAGAAATCCAGGGAGAGCAGTTCTTC

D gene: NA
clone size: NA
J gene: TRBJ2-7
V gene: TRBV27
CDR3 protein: CASRLSGPYEQYF
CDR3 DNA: TGTGCCAGCAGACTATCAGGGCCCTACGAGCAGTACTTC

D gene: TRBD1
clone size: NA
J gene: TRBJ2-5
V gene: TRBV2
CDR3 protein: CASSLTGGETQYF
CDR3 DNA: TGTGCCAGCAGTTTGACAGGGGGAGAGACCCAGTACTTC

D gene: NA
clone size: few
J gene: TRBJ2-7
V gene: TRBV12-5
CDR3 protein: CASGLRGPEYF
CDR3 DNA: TGTGCTAGTGGTTTGCGAGGTCCGGAGTACTTC

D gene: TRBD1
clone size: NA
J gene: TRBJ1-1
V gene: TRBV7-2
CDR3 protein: CASSLAGTGVTEAFF
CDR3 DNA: TGTGCCAGCAGCTTAGCCGGGACAGGGGTTACTGAAGCTTTCTTT

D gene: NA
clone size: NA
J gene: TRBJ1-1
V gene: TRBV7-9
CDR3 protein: CSSSLDGRMNTEAFF
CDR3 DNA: TGTTCCAGCAGCTTAGACGGCAGGATGAACACTGAAGCTTTCTTT

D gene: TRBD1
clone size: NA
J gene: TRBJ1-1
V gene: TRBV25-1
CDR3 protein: CASSGRDRESEAFF
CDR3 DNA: TGTGCCAGCAGTGGCCGGGACAGGGAATCTGAAGCTTTCTTT

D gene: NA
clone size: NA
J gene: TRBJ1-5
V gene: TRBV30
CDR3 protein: CAWSGGNGNQPQHF
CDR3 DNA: TGTGCCTGGAGTGGAGGGAATGGCAATCAGCCCCAGCATTTT

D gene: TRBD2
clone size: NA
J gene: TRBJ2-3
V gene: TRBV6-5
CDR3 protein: CASSGRGGTDTQYF
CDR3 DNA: TGTGCCAGCAGCGGACGGGGGGGCACAGATACGCAGTATTTT

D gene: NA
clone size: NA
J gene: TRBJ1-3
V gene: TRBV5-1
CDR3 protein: CASSAAGVGGNTIYF
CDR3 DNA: TGCGCCAGCAGCGCCGCCGGGGTAGGTGGAAACACCATATATTTT

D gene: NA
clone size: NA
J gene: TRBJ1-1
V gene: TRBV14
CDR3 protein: CASSQDPYRESAFF
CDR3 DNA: TGTGCCAGCAGCCAAGACCCTTACAGGGAATCGGCTTTCTTT

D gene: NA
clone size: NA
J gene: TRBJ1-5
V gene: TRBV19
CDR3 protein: CASSDVAYSNQPQHF
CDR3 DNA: TGTGCCAGTAGTGATGTGGCTTATAGCAATCAGCCCCAGCATTTT

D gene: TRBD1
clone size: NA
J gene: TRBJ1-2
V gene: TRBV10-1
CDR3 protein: CATSWDREAGYTF
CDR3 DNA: TGCGCCACCTCGTGGGACAGGGAGGCTGGCTACACCTTC

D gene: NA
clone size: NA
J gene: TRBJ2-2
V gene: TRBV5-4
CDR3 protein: CASSFTRGANTGELFF
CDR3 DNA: TGTGCCAGCAGCTTTACCAGGGGAGCGAACACCGGGGAGCTGTTTTTT

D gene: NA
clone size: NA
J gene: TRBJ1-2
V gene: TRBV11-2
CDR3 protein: CASSLQGFGYTF
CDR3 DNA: TGTGCCAGCAGCTTACAGGGTTTTGGCTACACCTTC

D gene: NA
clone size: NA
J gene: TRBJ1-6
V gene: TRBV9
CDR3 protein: CASSVGRDSPLHF
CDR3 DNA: TGTGCCAGCAGCGTAGGGAGGGATTCACCCCTCCACTTT

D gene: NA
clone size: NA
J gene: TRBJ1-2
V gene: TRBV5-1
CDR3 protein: CASSSDGTNYGYTF
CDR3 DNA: TGCGCCAGCAGCTCGGACGGGACTAACTATGGCTACACCTTC

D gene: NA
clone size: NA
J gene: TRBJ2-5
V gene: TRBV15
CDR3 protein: CATSRGEDQETQYF
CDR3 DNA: TGTGCCACCAGCAGAGGAGAGGACCAAGAGACCCAGTACTTC

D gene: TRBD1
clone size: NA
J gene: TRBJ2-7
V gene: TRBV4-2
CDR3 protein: CASSQDLPSGQGFYEQYF
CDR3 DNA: TGTGCCAGCAGCCAAGATCTCCCCTCGGGACAGGGGTTTTACGAGCAGTACTTC